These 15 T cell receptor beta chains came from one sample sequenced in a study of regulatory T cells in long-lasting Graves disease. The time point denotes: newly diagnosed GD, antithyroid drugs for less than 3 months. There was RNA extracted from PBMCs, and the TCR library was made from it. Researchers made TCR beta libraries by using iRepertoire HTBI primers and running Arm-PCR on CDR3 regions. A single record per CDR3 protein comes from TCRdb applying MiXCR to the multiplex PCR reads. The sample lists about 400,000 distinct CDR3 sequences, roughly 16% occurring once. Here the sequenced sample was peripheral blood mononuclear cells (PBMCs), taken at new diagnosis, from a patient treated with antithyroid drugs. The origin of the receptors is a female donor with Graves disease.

For the CDR3, the DNA is TGTGCCACCGGAAACGGACAACTACAGGAGACCCAGTACTTC. Encoded protein: CATGNGQLQETQYF. This rearrangement joins TRBV10-3 to TRBJ2-5, with a tentative D call TRBD1 (5 bases). Trimming stripped 10 bases from V and 5 bases from J, with 20 bases between. The length of the CDR3 is 14 residues. Germline values: CDR1 ENHRY, CDR2 SYGVKD.

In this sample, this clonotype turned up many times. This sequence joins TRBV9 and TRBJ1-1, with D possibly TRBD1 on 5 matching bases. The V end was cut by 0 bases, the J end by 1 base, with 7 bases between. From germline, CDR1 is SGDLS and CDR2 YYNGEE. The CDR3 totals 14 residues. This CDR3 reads CASSVDQGNTEAFF. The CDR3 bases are TGTGCCAGCAGCGTAGATCAGGGGAACACTGAAGCTTTCTTT.

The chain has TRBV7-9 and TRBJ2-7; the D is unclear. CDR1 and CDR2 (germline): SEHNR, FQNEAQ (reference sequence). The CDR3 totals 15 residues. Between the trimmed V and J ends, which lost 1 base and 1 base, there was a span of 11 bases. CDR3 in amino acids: CASSLDGAASYEQYF. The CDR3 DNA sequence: TGTGCCAGCAGCTTAGACGGCGCCGCTTCCTACGAGCAGTACTTC. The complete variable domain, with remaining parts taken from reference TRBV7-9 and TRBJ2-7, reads DTGVSQNPRHKITKRGQNVTFRCDPISEHNRLYWYRQTLGQGPEFLTYFQNEAQLEKSRLLSDRFSAERPKGSFSTLEIQRTEQGDSAMYLCASSLDGAASYEQYFGPGTRLTVT.

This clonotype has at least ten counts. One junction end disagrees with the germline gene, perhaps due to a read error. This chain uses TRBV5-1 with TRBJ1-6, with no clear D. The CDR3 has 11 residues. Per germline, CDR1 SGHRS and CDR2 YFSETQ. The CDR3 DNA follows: TGTGCCAGCAGCTTAGAATCACCCCTCCACTTT. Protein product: CASSLESPLHF.

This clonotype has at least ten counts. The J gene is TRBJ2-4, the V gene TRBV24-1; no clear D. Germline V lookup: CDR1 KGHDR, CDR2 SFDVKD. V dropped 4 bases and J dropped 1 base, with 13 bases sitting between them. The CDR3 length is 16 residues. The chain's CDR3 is CATSDPSDHAKNIQYF. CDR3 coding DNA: TGTGCCACCAGTGACCCATCCGATCACGCCAAAAACATTCAGTACTTC.

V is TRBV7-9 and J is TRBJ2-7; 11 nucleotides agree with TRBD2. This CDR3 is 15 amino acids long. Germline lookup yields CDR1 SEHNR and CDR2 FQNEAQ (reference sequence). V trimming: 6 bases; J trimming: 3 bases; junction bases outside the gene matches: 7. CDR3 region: CASRSEGLADYEQYF. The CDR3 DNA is TGTGCCAGCAGATCTGAGGGACTAGCGGACTACGAGCAGTACTTC.

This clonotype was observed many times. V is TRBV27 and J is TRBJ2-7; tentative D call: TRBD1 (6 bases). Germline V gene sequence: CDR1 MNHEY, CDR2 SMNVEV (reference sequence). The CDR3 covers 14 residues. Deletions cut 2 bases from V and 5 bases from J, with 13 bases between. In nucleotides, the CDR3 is TGTGCCAGCAGTTTACGCAGGGGCTACGACGAGCAGTACTTC. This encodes CASSLRRGYDEQYF.

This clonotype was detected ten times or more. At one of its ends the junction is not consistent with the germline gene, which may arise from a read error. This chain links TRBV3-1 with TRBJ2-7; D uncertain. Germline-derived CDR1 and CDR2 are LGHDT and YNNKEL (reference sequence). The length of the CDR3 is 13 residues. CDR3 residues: CASSSRTSHEQYF. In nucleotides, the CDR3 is TGTGCCAGCAGCTCTCGGACCTCCCACGAGCAGTACTTC.

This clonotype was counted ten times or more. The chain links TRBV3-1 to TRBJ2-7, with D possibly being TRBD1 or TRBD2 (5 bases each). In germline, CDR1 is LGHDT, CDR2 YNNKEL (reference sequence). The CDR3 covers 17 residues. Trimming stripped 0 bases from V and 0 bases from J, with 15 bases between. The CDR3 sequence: CASSQDGGTPFSYEQYF. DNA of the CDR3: TGTGCCAGCAGCCAAGATGGTGGGACCCCATTCTCCTACGAGCAGTACTTC.

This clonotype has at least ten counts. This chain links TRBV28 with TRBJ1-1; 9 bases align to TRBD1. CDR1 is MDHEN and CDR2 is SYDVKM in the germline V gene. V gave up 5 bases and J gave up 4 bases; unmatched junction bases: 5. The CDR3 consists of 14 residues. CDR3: CASSVGTGSTEAFF. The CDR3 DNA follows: TGTGCCAGCAGTGTCGGGACAGGGAGCACTGAAGCTTTCTTT.

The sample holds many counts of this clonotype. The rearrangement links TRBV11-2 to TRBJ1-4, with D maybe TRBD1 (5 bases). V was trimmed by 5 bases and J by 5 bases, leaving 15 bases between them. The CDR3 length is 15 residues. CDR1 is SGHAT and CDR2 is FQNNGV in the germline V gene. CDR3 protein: CASSPLGRANEKLFF. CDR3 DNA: TGTGCCAGCAGCCCCCTAGGCAGGGCGAATGAAAAACTGTTTTTT.

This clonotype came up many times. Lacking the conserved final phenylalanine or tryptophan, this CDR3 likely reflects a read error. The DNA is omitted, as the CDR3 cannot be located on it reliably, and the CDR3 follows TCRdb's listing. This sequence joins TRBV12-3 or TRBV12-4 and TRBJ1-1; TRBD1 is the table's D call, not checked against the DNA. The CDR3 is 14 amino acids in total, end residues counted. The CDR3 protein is CASSLGGGDSTGIL.

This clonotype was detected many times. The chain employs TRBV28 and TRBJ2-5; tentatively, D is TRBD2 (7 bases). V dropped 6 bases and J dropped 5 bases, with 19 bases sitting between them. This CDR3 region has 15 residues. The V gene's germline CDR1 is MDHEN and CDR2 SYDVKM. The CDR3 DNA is TGTGCCAGCAGCCGGGGGGCAGGGCGCTTGGAGACCCAGTACTTC. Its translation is CASSRGAGRLETQYF.

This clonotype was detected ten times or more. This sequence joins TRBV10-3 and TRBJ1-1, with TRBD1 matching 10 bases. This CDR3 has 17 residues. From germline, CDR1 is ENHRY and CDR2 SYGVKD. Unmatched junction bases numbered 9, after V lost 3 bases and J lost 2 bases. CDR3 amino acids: CAISDNGDRGQNTEAFF. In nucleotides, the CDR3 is TGTGCCATCAGTGACAACGGAGACAGGGGGCAAAACACTGAAGCTTTCTTT.

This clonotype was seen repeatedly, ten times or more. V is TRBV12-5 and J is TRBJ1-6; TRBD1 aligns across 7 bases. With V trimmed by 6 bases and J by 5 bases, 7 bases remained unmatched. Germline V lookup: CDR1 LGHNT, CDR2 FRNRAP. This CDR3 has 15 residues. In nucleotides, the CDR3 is TGTGCTAGTGGCCCTACGGGACAGAATAATTCACCCCTCCACTTT. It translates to CASGPTGQNNSPLHF.